This T cell receptor beta chain was found in a study of blood T cell repertoires in COVID-19. Study information: PBMCs, B-cell-depleted T cells, or T cells provided the cDNA or gDNA that made up the material.

This CDR3 is 16 amino acids long. V gave up 5 bases and J gave up 3 bases, with 17 bases separating them. The germline CDR1 and CDR2 sequences are SGHTA and FQGNSA. Produced via immunoSEQ multiplex PCR; TCRdb's table is partial and in-frame only. The sample yields around 300,000 clones, more than 80% seen once. The source material was peripheral blood. The clonotype originates from a woman aged 25 to 39 with active or convalescent COVID-19. The gene calls are TRBV7-2 and TRBJ1-5; D is perhaps TRBD1 (5 bases). CDR3 sequence: CASSKWGGTPNQPQHF. Here the CDR3 DNA reads TGTGCCAGCAGCAAATGGGGGGGTACCCCCAATCAGCCCCAGCATTTT.